This T cell receptor (beta chain) was retrieved from a study of blood T cell repertoires in COVID-19. Looking at the study overall: COVID-19 samples, acute and convalescent, were from the United States, Italy and Spain. T cells, B-cell-depleted T cells, or PBMCs provided the cDNA or gDNA that served as material.

The authors' processing: Estimates of nucleated cell counts were drawn from the amplification of reference gene primers. This table comes from immunoSEQ multiplex PCR, and its TCRdb copy is limited to in-frame clones, with some not included. The V and J calls and clone size come from that table; D and trimming were worked out from the DNA. The sample contains about 340,000 clones, 65% to 85% of which appear only once. The CDR3 runs to 14 residues. Germline-derived CDR1 and CDR2 are KGHSY and FQNENV. V was pared by 0 bases and J by 5 bases, with 8 bases between. The sequencing input was peripheral blood. J is TRBJ1-5 and V is TRBV16; D is undetermined. This receptor was identified in a young man with active or convalescent COVID-19. CDR3 DNA sequence: TGTGCCAGCAGCCAATCTTCGGTCGATCAGCCCCAGCATTTT. Amino acids: CASSQSSVDQPQHF.